These 14 T cell receptor beta chains share one sample of origin, sequenced in a study of chemoradiotherapy in HPV16-positive cancers. The method was immunoSEQ multiplex PCR; TCRdb's version includes in-frame clones alone and lacks a portion of them. Of over 8,000 clones in the sample, around 93% were seen once. The material sequenced was blood, taken from a patient who underwent chemoradiotherapy. The receptor source for this set is a human donor with HPV-associated anogenital cancer.

CDR3 sequence (DNA): TGTGCCAGCAGCCCGACATGGGTGGCTAGCGGGGGGCACCAAGAGACCCAGTACTTC. Translated: CASSPTWVASGGHQETQYF. The chain joins TRBV7-8 to TRBJ2-5; TRBD2 aligns across 11 bases. Losses at the gene ends were 5 bases for V and 0 bases for J; bases not matched to a gene: 14. The CDR3 is 19 amino acids. Looked up from germline, CDR1 is SGHVS and CDR2 is FQNEAQ.

The genes are TRBV27 and TRBJ1-5; D remains ambiguous. Germline CDR1 and CDR2: MNHEY and SMNVEV (reference sequence). There are 12 residues in the CDR3. Trimming took off 3 bases at V and 2 bases at J, with 2 bases between the two ends. CDR3 protein: CASSFGNQPQHF. DNA for the CDR3: TGTGCCAGCAGTTTCGGCAATCAGCCCCAGCATTTT.

This chain links TRBV6-1 with TRBJ2-7; D possibly corresponds to TRBD2 (7 bases). Trimming stripped 2 bases from V and 3 bases from J, with 14 bases between. Germline CDR1 is MNHNS and CDR2 is SASEGT. The CDR3 has 15 residues. The CDR3: CASSELAGASYEQYF. The CDR3 DNA reads TGTGCCAGCAGTGAACTGGCGGGGGCCAGCTACGAGCAGTACTTC.

J is TRBJ2-1 and V is TRBV5-1, with TRBD1 identical over 8 bases. This CDR3 comprises 16 residues. The germline gives CDR1 SGHRS, CDR2 YFSETQ. V trimming: 0 bases; J trimming: 6 bases; junction bases outside the gene matches: 8. As DNA, the CDR3 is TGCGCCAGCAGCTTGGCTCTGACAGGGGCGACCAATGAGCAGTTCTTC. Protein: CASSLALTGATNEQFF.

The chain carries TRBV6-6 and TRBJ2-4; a possible D gene is TRBD2 (6 bases). CDR1 MNHNY and CDR2 SVGAGI come from the germline V gene (reference sequence). The V gene lost 7 bases and the J gene lost 1 base, with 14 bases spanning the gap. This CDR3 contains 15 residues. The CDR3 DNA reads TGTGCCAGCACCGATACCACTAGCGCCAAAAACATTCAGTACTTC. Amino acid sequence: CASTDTTSAKNIQYF.

The chain couples TRBV7-2 to TRBJ1-1; D not certain. V gave up 1 base and J gave up 3 bases, with 9 bases separating them. Germline lookup yields CDR1 SGHTA and CDR2 FQGNSA. This CDR3 region has 14 residues. DNA of the CDR3: TGTGCCAGCAGCTTAGGCACCCTCTACACTGAAGCTTTCTTT. This codes for CASSLGTLYTEAFF.

The chain carries TRBV2 and TRBJ2-1; 7 positions match TRBD1. This CDR3 comprises 11 residues. Germline loops: CDR1 SNHLY, CDR2 FYNNEI. Losses at the gene ends were 7 bases for V and 10 bases for J; bases not matched to a gene: 4. CDR3 nucleotides: TGTGCCAGCAACAGGGGCGGAGAGCAGTTCTTC. This encodes CASNRGGEQFF. The full variable domain, with the rest looked up from reference TRBV2 and TRBJ2-1, is EPEVTQTPSHQVTQMGQEVILRCVPISNHLYFYWYRQILGQKVEFLVSFYNNEISEKSEIFDDQFSVERPDGSNFTLKIRSTKLEDSAMYFCASNRGGEQFFGPGTRLTVL.

This chain uses TRBV2 with TRBJ1-4; D ambiguous. V was clipped by 3 bases and J by 7 bases, with 12 bases between them. Germline V gene lookup returns CDR1 SNHLY and CDR2 FYNNEI. This CDR3 spans 14 amino acids. The CDR3 nucleotides are TGTGCCAGCAGTGAGTGGGGAGTGAGTGAAAAACTGTTTTTT. It specifies CASSEWGVSEKLFF.

CDR3 sequence: CASSIATDMNTEAFF. The CDR3 nucleotides are TGTGCCAGCAGCATAGCCACGGATATGAACACTGAAGCTTTCTTT. The chain carries TRBV2 and TRBJ1-1; D gene unclear. The V end was cut by 6 bases, the J end by 0 bases, with 14 bases between. The germline gives CDR1 SNHLY, CDR2 FYNNEI. This CDR3 is 15 amino acids long.

The chain links TRBV5-1 to TRBJ2-3; weak D call: TRBD1 (6 bases). Trimming removed 2 bases from V and 1 base from J, with 11 bases in between. This CDR3 has 15 amino acids. Germline V gives CDR1 SGHRS, CDR2 YFSETQ. The CDR3 coding sequence is TGCGCCAGCAGCTTAGGGGGTGTCGGCACAGATACGCAGTATTTT. The encoded protein is CASSLGGVGTDTQYF.

In this sample, this clone turned up once. This rearrangement joins TRBV6-5 to TRBJ1-1; tentatively, D is TRBD1 (5 bases). With 6 bases removed from V and 1 base from J, the gap between germline ends came to 15 bases. Germline CDR1 is MNHEY and CDR2 is SVGAGI. This CDR3 spans 15 amino acids. The CDR3 region has the DNA TGTGCCAGCAGCCCCCCAGGGCTAAGGAACACTGAAGCTTTCTTT. Translation gives CASSPPGLRNTEAFF.

The chain has TRBV10-3 and TRBJ2-5; D gene uncertain. Germline CDR1 is ENHRY and CDR2 is SYGVKD. CDR3 length: 13 residues. V was shortened by 8 bases and J by 5 bases, with 15 bases between the two germline ends. The CDR3 is CAIRVEAGETQYF. CDR3 nucleotide sequence: TGTGCCATCCGGGTCGAGGCAGGCGAGACCCAGTACTTC.

The chain is built from TRBV7-9 and TRBJ2-3; TRBD1 or TRBD2 may be the D gene (5 bases each). The length of the CDR3 is 18 residues. V lost 1 base, J lost 6 bases, and 23 bases lay in between. The V gene's germline CDR1 is SEHNR and CDR2 FQNEAQ (reference sequence). CDR3: CASSLGRDPGRRLDTQYF. The CDR3 DNA sequence: TGTGCCAGCAGCTTAGGTAGGGACCCGGGACGAAGGCTGGATACGCAGTATTTT.

The V gene is TRBV18, the J gene TRBJ2-2; 8 nucleotides match TRBD2. Germline CDR1 is KGHSH and CDR2 is LQKENI. This CDR3 spans 16 amino acids. V shed 3 bases, J shed 4 bases, and the junction held 7 bases outside the gene matches. The CDR3: CASSPVAGGFTGELFF. The CDR3 DNA follows: TGTGCCAGCTCACCCGTTGCGGGGGGATTCACCGGGGAGCTGTTTTTT.